Listed below are T cell receptor beta chains from one sample, sequenced in a study of cytomegalovirus exposure and HLA in healthy donors. Assay: immunoSEQ multiplex PCR; the TCRdb copy retains only in-frame clones and omits some. This table has under 75,000 clones, 70% to 90% appearing once. What was sequenced was PBMCs. These receptors all come from a woman in her thirties in good health and CMV-seronegative. CDR3s leave out the opening cysteine and the closing phenylalanine or tryptophan.

TRBJ1-1	TRBV23-1	ASGTGNTEAF
TRBJ1-1	TRBV7-2	ASSQEGGAEAF
TRBJ2-2	TRBV4-1	ASSQEVGVPGELF
TRBJ1-5	TRBV7-2	ASSHGWDQPQH
TRBJ1-5	TRBV28	ASSLSRDRVYSNQPQH
TRBJ2-7	TRBV4-1	ASSQYGQGSYEQY
TRBJ2-3	TRBV5-1	ASKDSGNTDTQY
TRBJ1-5	TRBV28	ASSYRALEPQH
TRBJ2-1	TRBV11-3	ASSPEGIYNEQF
TRBJ2-1	TRBV19	ASSRPSSGRAPLDEQF
TRBJ2-1	TRBV5-4	ASSPGQGLSYNEQF
TRBJ2-1	TRBV5-4	ASSLGFSSYNEQF
TRBJ1-1	TRBV7-6	ASSFGFGAGNTEAF
TRBJ2-1	TRBV6-1	ASTGLPINNEQF
TRBJ2-5	TRBV27	ASSAPGGETQY
TRBJ2-7	TRBV6-5	ASSYRGGRALEQY
TRBJ2-3	TRBV30	AWSVKSGTRSDTQY
TRBJ2-1	TRBV5-8	ASSWGLAPRSYNEQF
TRBJ1-1	TRBV6-1	ASSVEATMNTEAF
TRBJ1-2	TRBV7-9	ASSSGDSHYGYT
TRBJ1-2	TRBV19	ASSEQAASYGYT
TRBJ1-2	TRBV28	ASSLDGSLYGYT
TRBJ2-7	TRBV4-3	ASSQDPAGAYEQY
TRBJ2-1	TRBV6-5	ASSKLAGAYNEQF
TRBJ2-7	TRBV6-5	ASTPHSGGSYEQY
TRBJ2-7	TRBV5-5	ASSKRTSISYEQY
TRBJ2-3	TRBV4-2	ASSLDLSTAGVSTDTQY
TRBJ2-7	TRBV6-5	ASRQDSPYEQY
TRBJ1-3	TRBV7-2	ASSTQGIGNTIY
TRBJ2-2	TRBV25-1	ASSEGRGTGELF
TRBJ2-7	TRBV27	ASSSTRTSGTFEQY
TRBJ2-5	TRBV7-6	ASSQDRSGEQY
TRBJ2-7	TRBV6-4	ASSGGGFSSYEQY
TRBJ2-3	TRBV7-3	ASSGTGWQDTQY
TRBJ2-3	TRBV29-1	SVDPSGRTDTQY
TRBJ1-2	TRBV6-1	ASSERGIYGYT
TRBJ2-1	TRBV2	ASRRGGASNEQF
TRBJ2-1	TRBV7-2	ASSPYNEQF
TRBJ2-3	TRBV5-4	ASSPPPSGSITDTQY
TRBJ2-1	TRBV5-1	ASSFLAGEKAEQF
TRBJ1-3	TRBV28	ASSLGGSGNTIY
TRBJ1-5	TRBV7-2	ASSLATGAGQPQH
TRBJ2-7	TRBV4-3	ASSQGRVYEQY
TRBJ1-2	TRBV10-3	ASQDSPNYGYT
TRBJ1-5	TRBV12-5	ASGLVTRKFNQPQH
TRBJ2-3	TRBV6-5	ASGRGRDTQY
NA	TRBV19	ASSQTGLAGDYEQY
TRBJ1-2	TRBV19	ASNPGGSTGYGYT
TRBJ1-2	TRBV29-1	SVEAPGRTGGYT
TRBJ2-1	TRBV2	ASRRLVGGLMNEQF